This entry lists 15 T cell receptor beta chains sequenced from one sample in a study of OX40 agonist ivuxolimab in advanced cancers. TCRdb's table, derived via immunoSEQ multiplex PCR, lists solely in-frame clones and lacks some. The sample carries about 41,000 clones, approximately 87% recorded once. The source material was CD4+ or CD8+ T cells sorted from blood, sampled in a trial of the OX40 agonist ivuxolimab. The receptors were gathered from an adult with an advanced solid tumor such as melanoma, head and neck, liver or kidney cancer.

V is TRBV15 and J is TRBJ2-3; 10 positions match TRBD1. This CDR3 has 17 amino acids. V was pared by 1 base and J by 3 bases, with 7 bases of the junction left unmatched. The germline CDR1 and CDR2 sequences are LNHNV and YYDKDF (reference sequence). CDR3 nucleotides: TGTGCCACCAGCAGAGGACAGGGGGCGAGAGGGACAGATACGCAGTATTTT. This translates into CATSRGQGARGTDTQYF.

The chain has TRBV11-2 and TRBJ1-5, with D maybe TRBD1 (5 bases). This CDR3 spans 16 amino acids. Trimming took off 5 bases at V and 1 base at J, with 15 bases between the two ends. Per germline, CDR1 SGHAT and CDR2 FQNNGV. CDR3 nucleotides: TGTGCCAGCAGCCCAGACAGCCTAGTCAGCAATCAGCCCCAGCATTTT. Its protein is CASSPDSLVSNQPQHF.

The gene calls are TRBV7-2 and TRBJ2-1; no clear D. Trimming took 1 base from V and 9 from J, leaving 7 bases between them. This CDR3 is built from 12 residues. CDR1 is SGHTA, CDR2 FQGNSA, per germline. Here the CDR3 reads CASSLVLGEQFF. DNA of the CDR3: TGTGCCAGCAGCTTAGTATTGGGTGAGCAGTTCTTC.

This clone has just one count. The chain recombines TRBV28 with TRBJ1-2, with D hard to call. The V gene's germline CDR1 is MDHEN and CDR2 SYDVKM. V dropped 2 bases and J dropped 8 bases, with 15 bases sitting between them. The CDR3 runs 14 residues. In DNA form, the CDR3 reads TGTGCCAGCAGTTTACTGCGGCACTTCTCCGGCTACACCTTC. Amino acid sequence: CASSLLRHFSGYTF.

The chain employs TRBV7-2 and TRBJ1-5, with 7 bases fitting TRBD1. Unmatched junction bases numbered 10, after V lost 5 bases and J lost 0 bases. CDR1 is SGHTA, CDR2 FQGNSA, per germline. CDR3 length equals 17 residues. DNA for the CDR3: TGTGCCAGCAGCCAGGGGGGGCGCGGGGATAGCAATCAGCCCCAGCATTTT. This gives the protein CASSQGGRGDSNQPQHF.

V usage is TRBV7-2 and J usage is TRBJ2-3; D possibly corresponds to TRBD1 (5 bases). The CDR3 runs to 15 residues. Trimming removed 3 bases from V and 1 base from J, with 11 bases in between. CDR1 is SGHTA and CDR2 is FQGNSA in the germline V gene. This CDR3 reads CASSFQGTRTDTQYF. The CDR3 nucleotides read TGTGCCAGCAGCTTCCAGGGTACCCGCACAGATACGCAGTATTTT.

In this sample, this clone turned up once. The rearrangement joins TRBV28 to TRBJ2-1; D call uncertain. Germline-derived CDR1 and CDR2 are MDHEN and SYDVKM. The CDR3 spans 15 residues. Trimming cost V 4 bases and J 4 bases, with 14 bases left between them. CDR3 nucleotide sequence: TGTGCCAGCAGTTCCGGGTCAGCCTCGTACAATGAGCAGTTCTTC. Translation gives CASSSGSASYNEQFF.

This clone was recorded once. V is TRBV6-5 and J is TRBJ2-1; 7 nucleotides match TRBD2. This CDR3 is 14 amino acids long. With V trimmed by 2 bases and J by 6 bases, 4 bases remained unmatched. Germline-derived CDR1 and CDR2 are MNHEY and SVGAGI. Here the CDR3 DNA reads TGTGCCAGCAGTTACAGGGGAGGGTCCAATGAGCAGTTCTTC. Translated: CASSYRGGSNEQFF.

The V call is TRBV7-6, the J call TRBJ1-2; D call uncertain. Germline CDR1 reads SGHVS; CDR2 reads FNYEAQ. Trimming removed 6 bases from V and 4 bases from J, with 12 bases in between. The CDR3 has 13 residues. As DNA, the CDR3 is TGTGCCAGCAGGCCCCTAACGCCCTATGGCTACACCTTC. Translation gives CASRPLTPYGYTF. The full variable domain, completed using reference TRBV7-6 and TRBJ1-2, is GAGVSQSPRYKVTKRGQDVALRCDPISGHVSLYWYRQALGQGPEFLTYFNYEAQQDKSGLPNDRFSAERPEGSISTLTIQRTEQRDSAMYRCASRPLTPYGYTFGSGTRLTVV.

The chain links TRBV19 to TRBJ2-7, with TRBD2 matching 7 bases. Trimming at V came to 5 bases and at J to 2 bases, leaving 15 bases not matched to a gene. Germline V gives CDR1 LNHDA, CDR2 SQIVND (reference sequence). The CDR3 is made up of 17 amino acids. The CDR3 bases are TGTGCCAGTAGTGTACAGTCGGGGCTAGCGGTAACCTACGAGCAGTACTTC. This translates into CASSVQSGLAVTYEQYF.

The chain joins TRBV2 to TRBJ1-5; a weak D match, TRBD1 (5 bases). Trimming left V 5 bases short and J 6 bases short, with 17 bases between. Germline V gives CDR1 SNHLY, CDR2 FYNNEI. This CDR3 has 15 residues. CDR3 in DNA: TGTGCCAGCAGTACCGGACCCTCGGGGGTTCAGCCCCAGCATTTT. It yields the protein CASSTGPSGVQPQHF.

This clone was counted between two and nine times. V gene TRBV7-4 combines with J gene TRBJ2-3; 7 positions match TRBD1. Germline V gene sequence: CDR1 SGHVT, CDR2 SQSDAQ. J gave up 2 bases and V 5 bases, and 4 bases lay outside the gene matches. This CDR3 has 14 amino acids. In DNA form, the CDR3 reads TGTGCCAGCAGCCGGGGACAGACCACAGATACGCAGTATTTT. It is translated as CASSRGQTTDTQYF.

The chain recombines TRBV11-3 with TRBJ2-7; 7 nucleotides match TRBD2. Per germline, CDR1 SGHNT and CDR2 YENEEA. The junction had 19 bases not matched to a gene; V was cut back by 5 bases and J by 9 bases. This CDR3 is built from 16 residues. The CDR3 region has the DNA TGTGCCAGCAGCGCCCTTGGTGGAGGACTAGGGCGGGGGCAGTACTTC. Amino acids: CASSALGGGLGRGQYF. Looking up the rest from reference TRBV11-3 and TRBJ2-7 gives the full variable domain: EAGVVQSPRYKIIEKKQPVAFWCNPISGHNTLYWYLQNLGQGPELLIRYENEEAVDDSQLPKDRFSAERLKGVDSTLKIQPAELGDSAVYLCASSALGGGLGRGQYFGPGTRLTVT.

The chain recombines TRBV19 with TRBJ2-7; TRBD1 is a possible D gene (5 bases). V lost 3 bases, J lost 7 bases, and 19 bases lay in between. The length of the CDR3 is 15 residues. CDR1 is LNHDA, CDR2 SQIVND, per germline (reference sequence). Written as DNA, the CDR3 is TGTGCCAGTAGTATTTTGTGGGGCCTCGGGCGTGAGCAGTACTTC. It yields the protein CASSILWGLGREQYF.

CDR3 coding DNA: TGTGCCAGCAGACTAGCGGGAGGTTACAATGAGCAGTTCTTC. This translates into CASRLAGGYNEQFF. This sequence joins TRBV6-6 and TRBJ2-1; 12 nucleotides match TRBD2. Trimming removed 6 bases from V and 4 bases from J; junction bases left unmatched: 1. Germline-derived CDR1 and CDR2 are MNHNY and SVGAGI (reference sequence). The CDR3 runs to 14 residues.